These T cell receptor beta chains were read from a single sample in a study of blood T cells in healthy people across ages. TCRdb analysed the 5' RACE reads with MiXCR anew, one entry per CDR3 protein. The profile shows 600,000 or so distinct CDR3 sequences, around 50% of them singletons. The sample was blood. Receptors originate from a man of 80 years or more in good health. Both conserved end residues are part of each CDR3. The D gene is left open where the match is weak. Only some rows state a clone size, as once, few, many or a class for expanded clones.

V gene,D gene,J gene,clone size,CDR3 length,CDR3 DNA,CDR3 protein
TRBV7-3,TRBD2,TRBJ2-3,-,16,TGTGCCAGCAGCTCCGGGACTAGCGGGGGCACAGATACGCAGTATTTT,CASSSGTSGGTDTQYF
TRBV5-1,TRBD2,TRBJ2-1,-,16,TGCGCCAGCAGCTGGGGACTAGCGGACCCTGGGAATGAGCAGTTCTTC,CASSWGLADPGNEQFF
TRBV7-3,-,TRBJ2-1,-,19,TGTGCCAGCAGCTTGAAACCCTCGGGTGGGGCAGGGCTGGGTAATGAGCAGTTCTTC,CASSLKPSGGAGLGNEQFF
TRBV7-7,TRBD2,TRBJ2-1,-,15,TGTGCTAGCAGCCCCGCGGGACTAGCGGGATATGAGCAGTTCTTC,CASSPAGLAGYEQFF
TRBV4-2,TRBD2,TRBJ2-1,once,18,TGTGCCAGCAGTCAAGATAGGATGACTAGCGGGAGGGCCAGTGAGCAGTTCTTC,CASSQDRMTSGRASEQFF
TRBV7-6,-,TRBJ2-3,-,13,TGTGCCAGCAGCCGTGACATCACAGATACGCAGTATTTT,CASSRDITDTQYF
TRBV2,TRBD2,TRBJ2-5,few,14,TGTGCCAGCAGACTAGCGGGACACCAAGAGACCCAGTACTTC,CASRLAGHQETQYF
TRBV4-1,TRBD1,TRBJ2-3,-,16,TGCGCCAGCAGCCACCTAGGACAGGTTGGATCAGATACGCAGTATTTT,CASSHLGQVGSDTQYF
TRBV3-1,-,TRBJ2-1,many,14,TGTGCCAGCAGCCCCCCGAGCTCCTACAATGAGCAGTTCTTC,CASSPPSSYNEQFF
TRBV6-1,TRBD2,TRBJ2-6,many,19,TGTGCCAGCAGTCCGAACAGACTAGCGGGTTTCTCTGGGGCCAACGTCCTGACTTTC,CASSPNRLAGFSGANVLTF
TRBV6-2/TRBV6-3,-,TRBJ2-5,once,13,TGTGCCAGCAGATCGACAGGACAAGAGACCCAGTACTTC,CASRSTGQETQYF
TRBV2,-,TRBJ2-1,-,14,TGTGCCAGCAGTGTCGTACAGGGGGGGAATGAGCAGTTCTTC,CASSVVQGGNEQFF
TRBV27,TRBD1,TRBJ2-7,-,14,TGTGCCAGCAGTTGGAACAGGGGCTCCTACGAGCAGTACTTC,CASSWNRGSYEQYF
TRBV6-6,-,TRBJ2-6,many,16,TGTGCCAGCAGTTACACGGGGTCCCGTGGGGCCAACGTCCTGACTTTC,CASSYTGSRGANVLTF
TRBV4-2,-,TRBJ2-3,-,16,TGTGCCAGCAGCTCCGGGCCTTCAGGGGGCACAGATACGCAGTATTTT,CASSSGPSGGTDTQYF
TRBV5-1,-,TRBJ2-3,-,16,TGCGCCAGCAGCTTGACGGTGAGCTCTAGCACAGATACGCAGTATTTT,CASSLTVSSSTDTQYF
TRBV20-1,TRBD1,TRBJ1-6,-,15,TGCAGTGCTAGACCTCCGGGACAGCTTGACTCACCCCTCCACTTT,CSARPPGQLDSPLHF